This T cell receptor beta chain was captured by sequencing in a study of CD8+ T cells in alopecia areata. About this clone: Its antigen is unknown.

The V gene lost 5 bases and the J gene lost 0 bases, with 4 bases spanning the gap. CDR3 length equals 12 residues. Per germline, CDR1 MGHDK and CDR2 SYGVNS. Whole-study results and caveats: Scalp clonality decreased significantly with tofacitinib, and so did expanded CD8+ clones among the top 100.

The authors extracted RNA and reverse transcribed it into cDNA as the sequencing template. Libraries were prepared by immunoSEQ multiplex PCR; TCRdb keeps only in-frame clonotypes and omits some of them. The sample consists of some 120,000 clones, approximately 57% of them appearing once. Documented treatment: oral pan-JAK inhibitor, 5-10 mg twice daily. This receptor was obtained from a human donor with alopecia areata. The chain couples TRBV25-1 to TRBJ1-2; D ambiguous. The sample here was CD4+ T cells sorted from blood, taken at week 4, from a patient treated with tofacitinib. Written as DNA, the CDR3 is TGTGCCAGCAGTTTGGCTAACTATGGCTACACCTTC. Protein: CASSLANYGYTF.